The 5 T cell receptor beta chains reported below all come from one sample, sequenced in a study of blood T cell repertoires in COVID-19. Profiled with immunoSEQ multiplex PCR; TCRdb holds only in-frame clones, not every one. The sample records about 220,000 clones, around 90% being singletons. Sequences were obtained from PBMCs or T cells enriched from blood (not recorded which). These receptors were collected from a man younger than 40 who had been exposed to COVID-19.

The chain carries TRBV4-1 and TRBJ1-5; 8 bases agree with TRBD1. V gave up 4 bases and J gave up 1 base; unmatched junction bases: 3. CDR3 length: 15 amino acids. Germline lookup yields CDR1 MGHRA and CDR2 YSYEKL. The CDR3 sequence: CASSPRQGSNQPQHF. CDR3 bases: TGCGCCAGCAGCCCGAGACAGGGGAGCAATCAGCCCCAGCATTTT.

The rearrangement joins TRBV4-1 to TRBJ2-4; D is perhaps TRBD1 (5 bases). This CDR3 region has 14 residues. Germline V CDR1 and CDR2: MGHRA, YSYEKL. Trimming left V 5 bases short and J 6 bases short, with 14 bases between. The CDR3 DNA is TGCGCCAGCAGCGCTGGAAGAGACAGAAACATTCAGTACTTC. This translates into CASSAGRDRNIQYF.

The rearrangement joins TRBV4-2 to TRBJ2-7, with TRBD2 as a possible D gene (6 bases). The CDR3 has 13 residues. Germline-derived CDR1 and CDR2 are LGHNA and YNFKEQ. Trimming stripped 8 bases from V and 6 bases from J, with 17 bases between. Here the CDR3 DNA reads TGTGCCAGCGGGTCGGGGGATACGCCCGAGCAGTACTTC. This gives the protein CASGSGDTPEQYF.

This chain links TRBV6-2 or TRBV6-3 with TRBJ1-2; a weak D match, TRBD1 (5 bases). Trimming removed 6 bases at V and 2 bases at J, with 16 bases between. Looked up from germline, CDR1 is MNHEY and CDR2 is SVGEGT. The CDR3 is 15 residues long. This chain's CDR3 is CASSTRAPENYGYTF. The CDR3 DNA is TGTGCCAGCAGCACCAGGGCGCCGGAAAACTATGGCTACACCTTC.

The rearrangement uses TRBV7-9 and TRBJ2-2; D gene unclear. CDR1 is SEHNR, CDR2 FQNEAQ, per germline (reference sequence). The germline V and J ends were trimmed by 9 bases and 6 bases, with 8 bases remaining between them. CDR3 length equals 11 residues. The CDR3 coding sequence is TGTGCCAGTATGCCGGCCGGGGAGCTGTTTTTT. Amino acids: CASMPAGELFF.